The TCR beta chain under discussion was sequenced for a study of shared clonotypes between healthy human individuals. Study context: The study used three CD4 naive, three CD4 memory, two CD8 naive and one CD8 memory plate per donor.

A single count supports this clone. Its target is not known. The study, taken as a whole, reports: Sampling included only blood; tissue repertoires likely differ. Represented diversity (both genetic and exposure-history) was limited by the small number of donors.

Replicate PCRs run on sorted subsets employed 200 ng DNA, approximately 30,000 T cell genomes. Sequencing was performed with immunoSEQ multiplex PCR; in TCRdb, only in-frame clones are kept and a portion is missing. The sample contains millions of clones, 95% of which appear only once. Germline trimming cut 2 bases from V and 3 bases from J; bases unmatched to any gene: 3. Germline V CDR1 and CDR2: SEHNR, FQNEAQ (reference sequence). This CDR3 has 15 amino acids. The genes are TRBV7-9 and TRBJ2-1; TRBD2 matches at 8 bases. The specimen was naive CD4+ T cells sorted from blood. Subset in this sample: CD45RA+ positively selected. This receptor was identified in a man aged 18 to 35 in good health. This chain's CDR3 is CASSLSGGYYNEQFF. The CDR3 DNA reads as TGTGCCAGCAGCTTAAGCGGGGGCTACTACAATGAGCAGTTCTTC.